What follows are 10 T cell receptor beta chains derived from one specimen sequenced in a study of T cell responses to AZD1222 COVID-19 vaccine. Assay: immunoSEQ multiplex PCR; the TCRdb copy retains only in-frame clones and omits some. The table lists 70,000 to 95,000 clones, roughly 88% of them singletons. The sequencing here drew on peripheral blood, taken on day 0 of MenACWY control vaccination. These receptors were taken from an adult in good health.

The chain employs TRBV2 and TRBJ2-5; 9 nucleotides agree with TRBD1. The CDR3 runs 13 residues. Germline V CDR1 and CDR2: SNHLY, FYNNEI. V was pared by 6 bases and J by 5 bases, with 4 bases of the junction left unmatched. The CDR3 here is CASSRTGVETQYF. The CDR3 region has the DNA TGTGCCAGCAGCAGGACAGGGGTGGAGACCCAGTACTTC.

This chain connects TRBV24-1 to TRBJ2-2; D may be TRBD1 (6 bases). Deletions cut 0 bases from V and 4 bases from J, with 11 bases between. The CDR3 is made up of 16 amino acids. Per the germline V gene, CDR1 is KGHDR and CDR2 is SFDVKD. The CDR3 spells CATSDLTGSGTGELFF. The CDR3 DNA reads as TGTGCCACCAGTGATTTGACAGGGAGTGGCACCGGGGAGCTGTTTTTT.

This clone was detected once. The gene calls are TRBV28 and TRBJ2-2; D tentatively fits TRBD1 or TRBD2 (5 bases each). This CDR3 has 13 residues. Trimming pared 7 bases from V and 2 bases from J, leaving 8 bases between. Germline-derived CDR1 and CDR2 are MDHEN and SYDVKM. CDR3 DNA sequence: TGTGCCAGCATGTGGGACAACACCGGGGAGCTGTTTTTT. This translates into CASMWDNTGELFF.

This clone is labeled medium-sized. V and J are TRBV7-2 and TRBJ2-7, with 13 positions matching TRBD2. Unmatched junction bases numbered 4, after V lost 5 bases and J lost 0 bases. CDR3 length equals 16 residues. The germline V gene has CDR1 SGHTA and CDR2 FQGNSA. CDR3 residues: CASSPGTSGISYEQYF. The CDR3 DNA follows: TGTGCCAGCAGCCCCGGGACTAGCGGGATCTCCTACGAGCAGTACTTC.

The chain employs TRBV4-2 and TRBJ2-4, with a weak D call TRBD1 (5 bases). CDR3 length: 15 amino acids. V was clipped by 3 bases and J by 1 base, with 10 bases between them. Germline V gene data show CDR1 as LGHNA and CDR2 as YNFKEQ. CDR3 coding DNA: TGTGCCAGCAGCCAGACGACAGAGGCCAAAAACATTCAGTACTTC. Translating gives CASSQTTEAKNIQYF.

V usage is TRBV7-8 and J usage is TRBJ1-5, with a tentative D call TRBD1 (5 bases). V gave up 3 bases and J gave up 2 bases, with 11 bases separating them. Germline CDR1 and CDR2: SGHVS and FQNEAQ. This CDR3 region has 15 residues. The CDR3: CASSFTGVGNQPQHF. The DNA of the CDR3 is TGTGCCAGCAGCTTTACGGGGGTTGGCAATCAGCCCCAGCATTTT.

V is TRBV20-1 and J is TRBJ1-5, with no clear D. The CDR3 sequence is 11 residues long. The V and J ends lost 6 bases and 8 bases respectively, with 11 bases between them. Germline CDR1 is DFQATT and CDR2 is SNEGSKA (reference sequence). As DNA, the CDR3 is TGCAGTGCAAAGGCTGGGGAGCCCCAGCATTTT. Residues: CSAKAGEPQHF.

The chain links TRBV6-5 to TRBJ2-1; TRBD2 agrees at 11 bases. Germline V CDR1 and CDR2: MNHEY, SVGAGI. This CDR3 spans 14 amino acids. J lost 6 bases, V lost 6 bases, and 4 bases had no gene match. CDR3 DNA sequence: TGTGCCAGCAGAGCGGGACTAGCGGTCAATGAGCAGTTCTTC. Its translation is CASRAGLAVNEQFF.

The chain has TRBV24-1 and TRBJ2-3; the match to TRBD2 covers 7 bases. Trimming removed 4 bases from V and 5 bases from J; junction bases left unmatched: 11. CDR3 length equals 16 residues. The germline gives CDR1 KGHDR, CDR2 SFDVKD. CDR3 DNA: TGTGCCACCAGTGAAACCCGGACTAGAGCTAGAGATACGCAGTATTTT. Its translation: CATSETRTRARDTQYF.

J is TRBJ2-5 and V is TRBV9, with TRBD2 matching over 8 bases. Germline CDR1 SGDLS, CDR2 YYNGEE. This CDR3 has 14 residues. V was clipped by 6 bases and J by 1 base; unmatched bases: 5. CDR3 DNA sequence: TGTGCCAGCACAGCGGGGGACTTCCAAGAGACCCAGTACTTC. It yields the protein CASTAGDFQETQYF.